The sequence of this TCR beta chain was determined in a study of post-analysis software for immune sequencing data. Points from the study as a whole: When compared against controls, multiple sclerosis patients showed significantly lower normalized Chao1 diversity. Controls showed lower frequencies than patients for several TRBV segments, and TRBV5-6, TRBV5-1 and TRBV20-1 were among these.

V shed 3 bases, J shed 0 bases, and the junction held 8 bases outside the gene matches. CDR3 size: 17 residues. Per germline, CDR1 SGDLS and CDR2 YYNGEE. This clonotype was detected ten times or more. Its antigen remains unknown. TCR beta cDNA libraries included unique molecular identifiers. Yield was 500,000 to 600,000 cDNA molecules from approximately 0.91 to 9.4 million T cells. TCRdb independently ran MiXCR on the PCR reads; one entry per CDR3 protein. The table has roughly 170,000 distinct CDR3 sequences, 30% seen once; the top ten hold about 1.6%. V usage is TRBV9 and J usage is TRBJ2-3; 9 bases line up with TRBD2. The TCR comes from a girl aged 5 to 17 with multiple sclerosis. Sequencing input: blood. The CDR3 nucleotides are TGTGCCAGCAGCGCGGGCCTAGCGGGGTTTAGCACAGATACGCAGTATTTT. It translates to CASSAGLAGFSTDTQYF.